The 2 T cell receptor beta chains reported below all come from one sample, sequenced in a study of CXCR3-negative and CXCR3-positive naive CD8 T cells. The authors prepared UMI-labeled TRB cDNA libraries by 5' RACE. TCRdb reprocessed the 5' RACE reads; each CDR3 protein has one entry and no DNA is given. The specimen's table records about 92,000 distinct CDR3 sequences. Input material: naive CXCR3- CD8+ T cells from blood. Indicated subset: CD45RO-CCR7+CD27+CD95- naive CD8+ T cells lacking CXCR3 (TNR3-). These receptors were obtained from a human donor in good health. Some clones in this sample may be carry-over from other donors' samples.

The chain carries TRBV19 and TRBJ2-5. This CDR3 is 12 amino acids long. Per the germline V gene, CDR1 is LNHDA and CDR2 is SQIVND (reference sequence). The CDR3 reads CASSSNGETQYF. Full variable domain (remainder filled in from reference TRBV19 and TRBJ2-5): DGGITQSPKYLFRKEGQNVTLSCEQNLNHDAMYWYRQDPGQGLRLIYYSQIVNDFQKGDIAEGYSVSREKKESFPLTVTSAQKNPTAFYLCASSSNGETQYFGPGTRLLVL.

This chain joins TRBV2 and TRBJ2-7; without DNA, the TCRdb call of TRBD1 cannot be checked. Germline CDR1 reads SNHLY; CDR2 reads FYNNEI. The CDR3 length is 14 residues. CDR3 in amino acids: CASLGQPRTYEQYF.